This TCR beta chain was sequenced for a study of HIV-infected patients and healthy controls. TCRdb reanalysed the 5' RACE reads using MiXCR and keeps one entry per CDR3 protein. The repertoire holds 18,000 or so distinct CDR3 sequences, with around 20% as singletons. CDR3 length equals 14 residues. The germline CDR1 and CDR2 sequences are PRHDT and FYEKMQ (reference sequence). Trimming stripped 5 bases from V and 2 bases from J, with 12 bases between. The receptor's source is a human donor in good health. Sequencing input: CD8+ T cells from blood. The chain links TRBV13 to TRBJ1-1, with unresolved D. The CDR3 loop reads CASSPGGENTEAFF. For the CDR3, the DNA is TGTGCCAGCAGCCCGGGTGGGGAAAACACTGAAGCTTTCTTT.